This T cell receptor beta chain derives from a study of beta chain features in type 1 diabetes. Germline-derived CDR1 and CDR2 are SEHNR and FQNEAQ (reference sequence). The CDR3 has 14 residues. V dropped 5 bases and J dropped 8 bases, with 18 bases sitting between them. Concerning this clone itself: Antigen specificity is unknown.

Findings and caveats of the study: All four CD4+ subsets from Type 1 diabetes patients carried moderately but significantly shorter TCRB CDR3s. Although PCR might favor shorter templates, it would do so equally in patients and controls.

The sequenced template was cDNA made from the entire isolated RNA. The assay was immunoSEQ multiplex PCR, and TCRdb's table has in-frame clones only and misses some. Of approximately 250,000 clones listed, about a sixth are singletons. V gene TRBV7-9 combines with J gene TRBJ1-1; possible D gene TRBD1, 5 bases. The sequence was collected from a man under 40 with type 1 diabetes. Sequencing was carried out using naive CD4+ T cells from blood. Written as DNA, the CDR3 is TGTGCCAGCAGCCAACGGGGCCGTACCACCGAAGCTTTCTTT. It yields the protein CASSQRGRTTEAFF.